This TCR beta chain was sequenced in a study of blood T cell repertoires in COVID-19. Profiling relied on immunoSEQ multiplex PCR, and the TCRdb table lists in-frame clones only, not all of them. The sample consists of fewer than 350,000 clones, approximately 90% of them appearing once. The source of this sequence is a woman in her forties with acute COVID-19. Sequences were obtained from PBMCs or T cells enriched from blood (not recorded which).

The CDR3 DNA is TGTGCCAGCAGCCAAGTCCTGGGGGCGGACGAGCAGTACTTC. Translation gives CASSQVLGADEQYF. This sequence joins TRBV4-2 and TRBJ2-7, with a weak D call TRBD1 (6 bases). The germline V gene has CDR1 LGHNA and CDR2 YNFKEQ. There are 14 residues in the CDR3. The germline V and J ends were trimmed by 1 base and 5 bases, with 12 bases remaining between them.